These 10 T cell receptor beta chains originate from one sample sequenced in a study of early T cells in non-severe SARS-CoV-2 infection. Each CDR3 protein gets one entry after TCRdb re-called the 5' RACE reads with MiXCR. Counted here are under 65,000 distinct CDR3 sequences, around an eighth occurring once; the ten biggest clones make up more than 3.5%. Sequenced material: whole blood. These receptors were taken from an adult who was a healthcare worker with PCR-confirmed SARS-CoV-2 infection or an uninfected control (not recorded which).

In its sample, this clonotype was seen many times. This chain connects TRBV25-1 to TRBJ1-1; D is possibly TRBD1 (6 bases). Germline CDR1 reads MGHDK; CDR2 reads SYGVNS. The CDR3 length is 13 residues. Trimming cost V 4 bases and J 4 bases, with 10 bases left between them. The CDR3 nucleotides are TGTGCCAGCAGTGGGACAGTACCCACTGAAGCTTTCTTT. This codes for CASSGTVPTEAFF.

The J gene is TRBJ2-3, the V gene TRBV20-1; TRBD2 matches 14 bases. The germline gives CDR1 DFQATT, CDR2 SNEGSKA (reference sequence). The ends lost 6 bases at V and 2 bases at J; junction bases unmatched: 4. The CDR3 is 15 residues long. CDR3 amino acids: CSALGLAGVTDTQYF. The CDR3, as DNA: TGCAGTGCCTTGGGACTAGCGGGAGTCACAGATACGCAGTATTTT.

This clonotype was seen repeatedly, ten times or more. The V call is TRBV3-1, the J call TRBJ2-7; 7 bases agree with TRBD2. CDR1 LGHDT and CDR2 YNNKEL come from the germline V gene (reference sequence). The V gene end was trimmed by 4 bases and the J gene end by 7 bases; junction bases not matched to a gene: 19. The CDR3 contains 17 residues. CDR3 sequence reads: CASSLKSRASGLWEQYF. Written as DNA, the CDR3 is TGTGCCAGCAGCCTCAAATCCCGGGCTAGCGGCCTCTGGGAGCAGTACTTC.

This clonotype was recorded many times. This rearrangement joins TRBV20-1 to TRBJ2-3; no reliable D call. V was shortened by 6 bases and J by 1 base, with 14 bases between the two germline ends. This CDR3 comprises 14 residues. Germline V gives CDR1 DFQATT, CDR2 SNEGSKA (reference sequence). The CDR3 DNA sequence: TGCAGTGCAGTGCTCCCTCTTGGCACAGATACGCAGTATTTT. Translating it yields CSAVLPLGTDTQYF.

This clonotype has at least ten counts. The rearrangement uses TRBV21-1 and TRBJ2-7; no check of the table's D call, TRBD1, against the DNA was made. TRBV21-1 counts as a pseudogene. The CDR3 loop spans 15 amino acids. CDR3 DNA sequence: TGTGCCAGCAGCAACAAGCGGACAGAGCCCTACGAGCAGTACTTC. Residues: CASSNKRTEPYEQYF.

This clonotype has a handful of counts. The V and J genes are TRBV20-1 and TRBJ2-7; perhaps TRBD2 as D (6 bases). There are 17 residues in the CDR3. V lost 0 bases to trimming and J lost 6 bases, with 24 bases between them. The germline V gene has CDR1 DFQATT and CDR2 SNEGSKA (reference sequence). The CDR3 spells CSARDTLSSESPGEQYF. The CDR3 DNA sequence: TGCAGTGCTAGAGATACCCTCTCTAGCGAGTCCCCGGGCGAGCAGTACTTC.

The CDR3 coding sequence is TGCAGCGTTTACTCGGCCCGCTACAATGAGCAGTTCTTC. This sequence encodes CSVYSARYNEQFF. The V gene is TRBV29-1, the J gene TRBJ2-1; no reliable D call. This CDR3 spans 13 amino acids. The germline V gene has CDR1 SQVTM and CDR2 ANQGSEA. Trimming shortened V by 5 bases and J by 3 bases, and 11 bases separated the two germline ends.

This clonotype was seen at least ten times. The rearrangement uses TRBV29-1 and TRBJ2-7; D is uncertain. Trimming pared 0 bases from V and 3 bases from J, leaving 0 bases between. This CDR3 is 10 amino acids long. In germline, CDR1 is SQVTM, CDR2 ANQGSEA. CDR3 in DNA: TGCAGCGTTGAAGACTACGAGCAGTACTTC. It translates to CSVEDYEQYF.

The gene calls are TRBV6-6 and TRBJ2-2, with D uncertain. Trimming cost V 6 bases and J 4 bases, with 6 bases left between them. The CDR3 covers 12 residues. Germline V gene data show CDR1 as MNHNY and CDR2 as SVGAGI (reference sequence). In nucleotides, the CDR3 is TGTGCCAGCAGACCGAGCACCGGGGAGCTGTTTTTT. Translation gives CASRPSTGELFF.

This clonotype was seen at least ten times. The chain carries TRBV6-5 and TRBJ2-7, with 10 bases aligning to TRBD2. The CDR3 has 16 amino acids. Per the germline V gene, CDR1 is MNHEY and CDR2 is SVGAGI. The trim removed 0 bases at V and 3 bases at J, leaving 5 bases unmatched. This CDR3 is CASSYSLAGVRYEQYF. Written as DNA, the CDR3 is TGTGCCAGCAGTTACTCGCTAGCGGGAGTCCGCTACGAGCAGTACTTC.